Detailed here is one T cell receptor (beta chain). Germline CDR1 is KGHSH and CDR2 is LQKENI. This CDR3 is built from 15 residues. Losses at the gene ends were 11 bases for V and 1 base for J; bases not matched to a gene: 11. The sample comes from a study of blood T cell repertoires in COVID-19. As handled by the study authors: The assay estimated nucleated cells by amplifying reference gene primers. Clones were read by immunoSEQ multiplex PCR, and TCRdb kept only the in-frame ones, dropping some. V, J and clone size reflect that table, while D and trimming were determined from the DNA. This table has around 280,000 clones, around 90% appearing once.

Sequenced: peripheral blood. This TCR came from a woman aged 45-65 years who had recovered from COVID-19. V usage is TRBV18 and J usage is TRBJ2-5; 9 bases are shared with TRBD2. The CDR3 sequence is CAGTSSGAPQETQYF. The CDR3 DNA is TGTGCCGGGACCTCTAGCGGGGCTCCCCAAGAGACCCAGTACTTC.